Reported below is one TCR beta chain. Antigen: not known. Assay used: immunoSEQ multiplex PCR; TCRdb lists only in-frame clones, some missing. The data show about 350,000 clones, about 92% seen once. The CDR3 has 13 amino acids. Trimming took off 10 bases at V and 4 bases at J, with 14 bases between the two ends. Germline loops: CDR1 LNHDA, CDR2 SQIVND (reference sequence). These data are taken from a study of Ad26.COV2.S vaccination and SARS-CoV-2 variants. Study-wide findings and caveats: Overall T cell responses may have been underestimated by the analyses of TCR breadth and depth.

The sequence derives from a human donor who had recovered from COVID-19. The genes are TRBV19 and TRBJ1-5, with D tentatively TRBD1 (6 bases). Sequences were derived from peripheral blood, sampled after recovery from COVID-19. DNA of the CDR3: TGTGCCACTAAAAGCCAGGGGAATCAGCCCCAGCATTTT. Encoded protein: CATKSQGNQPQHF.